The present T cell receptor beta chain was sequenced within a study of shared clonotypes between healthy human individuals. Sequencing was performed with immunoSEQ multiplex PCR; in TCRdb, only in-frame clones are kept and a portion is missing. The profile covers about 1.1 million clones, with around 82% appearing a single time and 0.55% to 0.7% taken by the ten largest. The CDR3 is 14 residues long. The germline V gene encodes CDR1 SGHRS and CDR2 YFSETQ. Trimming removed 4 bases from V and 2 bases from J, with 10 bases in between. This TCR derives from a man aged 18 to 30 in good health. Some clones in this sample may be carry-over from other donors' samples. This chain uses TRBV5-1 with TRBJ1-5, with a possible D match to TRBD1 (5 bases). Sequenced: memory CD4+ T cells from PBMCs. Documented subset: CD45RA-negative fraction. The CDR3 protein is CASSLDTGNQPQHF. In DNA, the CDR3 is TGCGCCAGCAGCCTGGACACGGGCAATCAGCCCCAGCATTTT. The entire variable domain, with the rest obtained from reference TRBV5-1 and TRBJ1-5, is as follows: KAGVTQTPRYLIKTRGQQVTLSCSPISGHRSVSWYQQTPGQGLQFLFEYFSETQRNKGNFPGRFSGRQFSNSRSEMNVSTLELGDSALYLCASSLDTGNQPQHFGDGTRLSIL.